This passage covers 8 T cell receptor beta chains from one sample sequenced in a study of technical replicates of blood from a few donors. Produced via immunoSEQ multiplex PCR; TCRdb's table is partial and in-frame only. The table lists 70,000 or so clones, about 90% of them singletons. The sequenced sample was PBMCs. These receptors were collected from a human donor in good health. Some clones in this sample may be carry-over from other donors' samples.

Notes on this clone: This CDR3 is also generated by other DNA sequences in the sample. V gene TRBV21-1 combines with J gene TRBJ2-1; the table names TRBD1, a call not compared with the DNA. TRBV21-1 is an annotated pseudogene. The CDR3 runs to 13 residues. The CDR3 is CASILQGAREQFF. CDR3 coding DNA: TGTGCCAGCATACTACAGGGGGCCAGGGAGCAGTTCTTC.

The chain employs TRBV7-3 and TRBJ2-7; 7 bases fit TRBD1. This CDR3 region has 15 residues. Germline CDR1 and CDR2: SGHTA and FQGTGA. J lost 6 bases, V lost 2 bases, and 10 bases had no gene match. DNA for the CDR3: TGTGCCAGCAGCTTAGGAAACGCCGGGACAGCCGAGCAGTACTTC. Translating gives CASSLGNAGTAEQYF.

The chain employs TRBV11-2 and TRBJ2-2; TRBD1 agrees at 9 bases. CDR1 and CDR2 from the germline V gene are SGHAT and FQNNGV. The CDR3 has 14 residues. J was trimmed by 6 bases and V by 4 bases; bases with no gene match: 3. The chain's CDR3 is CASSWDRVAGELFF. Here the CDR3 DNA reads TGTGCCAGCAGCTGGGACAGGGTTGCCGGGGAGCTGTTTTTT.

This clone has only one observation. The V gene is TRBV29-1, the J gene TRBJ2-7, with a weak D call TRBD2 (6 bases). This CDR3 region has 12 residues. The germline CDR1 and CDR2 sequences are SQVTM and ANQGSEA. V lost 3 bases to trimming and J lost 7 bases, with 13 bases between them. The CDR3: CSVDPGGREQYF. Written as DNA, the CDR3 is TGCAGCGTTGACCCCGGAGGGCGAGAGCAGTACTTC.

In its sample, this clone was seen once. The chain couples TRBV10-3 to TRBJ2-1; D not resolved. V was trimmed by 3 bases and J by 2 bases, leaving 5 bases between them. CDR3 size: 13 residues. Germline CDR1 and CDR2: ENHRY and SYGVKD. CDR3 nucleotide sequence: TGTGCCATCAGTGATGAGCCCTACAATGAGCAGTTCTTC. Residues: CAISDEPYNEQFF.

The gene calls are TRBV4-2 and TRBJ2-7; 7 bases fit TRBD1. Losses at the gene ends were 0 bases for V and 4 bases for J; bases not matched to a gene: 3. CDR3 length: 14 amino acids. Germline lookup yields CDR1 LGHNA and CDR2 YNFKEQ. The chain's CDR3 is CASSQDGTDYEQYF. DNA of the CDR3: TGTGCCAGCAGCCAAGATGGGACAGATTACGAGCAGTACTTC.

This clone was seen a few times. The chain uses TRBV5-6 and TRBJ2-7; 10 nucleotides align to TRBD2. Losses at the gene ends were 0 bases for V and 6 bases for J; bases not matched to a gene: 6. Looked up from germline, CDR1 is SGHDT and CDR2 is YYEEEE. This CDR3 has 15 residues. The CDR3 sequence is CASSLESASGSEQYF. CDR3 nucleotide sequence: TGTGCCAGCAGCTTGGAGTCCGCTAGCGGGAGCGAGCAGTACTTC.

This rearrangement joins TRBV6-1 to TRBJ2-5, with D uncertain. V was shortened by 4 bases and J by 0 bases, with 12 bases between the two germline ends. The germline gives CDR1 MNHNS, CDR2 SASEGT. This CDR3 comprises 15 residues. This CDR3 is CASSVGLTHQETQYF. The CDR3 bases are TGTGCCAGCAGTGTTGGCTTAACCCACCAAGAGACCCAGTACTTC.